Listed below are T cell receptor beta chains from one sample, sequenced in a study of blood T cell repertoires in COVID-19. The table came from immunoSEQ multiplex PCR; TCRdb's copy has only in-frame clones and leaves some out. The repertoire holds 200,000 or so clones, with about 91% as singletons. The specimen was PBMCs or T cells enriched from blood (not recorded which). The receptors originated from a woman aged 35 to 49 with acute COVID-19. The CDR3 runs from the conserved cysteine through the conserved F or W. A D gene is named only where the DNA matches it firmly. Size values are once, few and many counts, or a class for expanded clones, and some rows have none.

d_call	j_call	clone_size	v_call	cdr3_aa	cdr3_nt
NA	TRBJ1-6	NA	TRBV7-8	CASSAGGRDTNSPLHF	TGTGCCAGCAGCGCGGGCGGCCGGGATACGAATTCACCCCTCCACTTT
TRBD1	TRBJ1-1	NA	TRBV7-9	CASRGQGASEAFF	TGTGCCAGCAGAGGACAGGGGGCATCTGAAGCTTTCTTT
NA	TRBJ2-7	NA	TRBV30	CAWSVPPLRVSSTAHYEQYF	TGTGCCTGGAGTGTGCCCCCGTTGAGGGTATCATCAACTGCTCACTACGAGCAGTACTTC
NA	TRBJ2-1	once	TRBV18	CASSPSQVSYNEQFF	TGTGCCAGCTCACCGTCACAGGTCTCCTACAATGAGCAGTTCTTC
TRBD2	TRBJ2-3	NA	TRBV29-1	CSVSLASDTQYF	TGCAGCGTTTCACTAGCGTCAGATACGCAGTATTTT
NA	TRBJ2-1	NA	TRBV1	CTSSRGLAGGSYNEQFF	TGCACCAGCAGCCGCGGACTAGCGGGAGGTAGCTACAATGAGCAGTTCTTC
NA	TRBJ2-5	NA	TRBV7-9	CASSRVGQQLETQYF	TGTGCCAGCAGCAGAGTCGGACAGCAGCTAGAGACCCAGTACTTC
TRBD1	TRBJ1-2	NA	TRBV5-1	CASSWDRVLGYTF	TGCGCCAGCAGCTGGGACAGGGTCCTCGGCTACACCTTC
NA	TRBJ1-5	NA	TRBV5-1	CASSLGGEDNQPQHF	TGCGCCAGCAGCTTGGGAGGGGAGGACAATCAGCCCCAGCATTTT
TRBD1	TRBJ1-2	NA	TRBV29-1	CSVSGTGARYYGYTF	TGCAGCGTTTCGGGGACAGGGGCCAGGTACTATGGCTACACCTTC
TRBD1	TRBJ2-7	NA	TRBV10-1	CASSEKRNLGQGAYEQYF	TGCGCCAGCAGTGAGAAGAGAAATTTGGGACAGGGGGCCTACGAGCAGTACTTC
NA	TRBJ1-1	NA	TRBV7-2	CASSPRQMNTEAFF	TGTGCCAGCAGCCCTCGACAGATGAACACTGAAGCTTTCTTT
TRBD1	TRBJ2-3	NA	TRBV14	CASSQDWDRDSTDTQYF	TGTGCCAGCAGCCAAGATTGGGACAGGGATAGCACAGATACGCAGTATTTT
NA	TRBJ2-1	NA	TRBV27	CASRTRGILNEQFF	TGTGCCAGCAGGACTAGGGGTATCCTTAATGAGCAGTTCTTC
TRBD1	TRBJ1-4	NA	TRBV2	CASRGTGATNEKLFF	TGTGCCAGCAGGGGGACAGGTGCAACTAATGAAAAACTGTTTTTT
NA	TRBJ2-1	NA	TRBV21-1	CASSREHTSGSSYNEQFF	TGTGCCAGCAGCCGGGAACATACTAGCGGGTCTTCCTACAATGAGCAGTTCTTC
TRBD1	TRBJ1-5	NA	TRBV19	CASSIGRQGTTAYSNQPQHF	TGTGCCAGTAGTATTGGGCGACAGGGGACCACCGCTTATAGCAATCAGCCCCAGCATTTT
TRBD2	TRBJ2-5	NA	TRBV5-1	CASSLGLAATQETQYF	TGCGCCAGCAGCTTGGGACTAGCGGCAACCCAAGAGACCCAGTACTTC
NA	TRBJ1-2	once	TRBV19	CASSIVSGEGPLGYTF	TGTGCCAGTAGTATAGTATCCGGGGAAGGACCGCTAGGCTACACCTTC
NA	TRBJ2-3	NA	TRBV6-5	CASSQSAADTQYF	TGTGCCAGCAGTCAATCCGCGGCAGATACGCAGTATTTT
TRBD2	TRBJ2-1	NA	TRBV6-5	CASSYYVAGARFF	TGTGCCAGCAGTTACTATGTGGCGGGAGCAAGGTTCTTC
NA	TRBJ2-5	NA	TRBV27	CASSSLALETQYF	TGTGCCAGCAGTTCTCTAGCATTGGAGACCCAGTACTTC
NA	TRBJ1-6	NA	TRBV19	CASSIATGGLPNSPLHF	TGTGCCAGTAGTATAGCGACAGGCGGACTCCCAAATTCACCCCTCCACTTT
NA	TRBJ2-5	NA	TRBV7-2	CASSSSRGSQETQYF	TGTGCCAGCAGCTCTAGTCGGGGAAGCCAAGAGACCCAGTACTTC
TRBD1	TRBJ2-1	NA	TRBV5-1	CASSRDRGHNEQFF	TGCGCCAGCAGCCGGGACAGGGGGCACAATGAGCAGTTCTTC
TRBD2	TRBJ2-1	NA	TRBV14	CASSLRGTINNEQFF	TGTGCCAGCAGCCTCCGGGGGACTATTAACAATGAGCAGTTCTTC
NA	TRBJ1-5	NA	TRBV7-2	CASSLYGGGQPQHF	TGTGCCAGCAGCTTATATGGGGGGGGGCAGCCCCAGCATTTT
TRBD2	TRBJ2-3	NA	TRBV3-1/TRBV3-2	CASSQESLGLAGATDTQYF	TGTGCCAGCAGCCAAGAGAGCCTCGGACTAGCGGGAGCTACAGATACGCAGTATTTT
TRBD2	TRBJ2-5	few	TRBV27	CASSFGGGRETQYF	TGTGCCAGCAGTTTCGGGGGAGGGAGGGAGACCCAGTACTTC
NA	TRBJ2-1	few	TRBV6-5	CASSQGIPSTNEQFF	TGTGCCAGCAGTCAGGGGATCCCAAGTACCAATGAGCAGTTCTTC
TRBD2	TRBJ2-5	NA	TRBV7-8	CASSPRGGQLETQYF	TGTGCCAGCAGCCCCCGGGGGGGCCAGCTGGAGACCCAGTACTTC
TRBD2	TRBJ2-7	NA	TRBV7-3	CASSPGTSSDEQYF	TGTGCCAGCAGCCCGGGGACTAGCAGCGACGAGCAGTACTTC
TRBD2	TRBJ2-3	NA	TRBV4-1	CASSQGWSGGLTSTDTQYF	TGCGCCAGCAGCCAAGGGTGGAGCGGGGGTCTCACTAGCACAGATACGCAGTATTTT
NA	TRBJ2-2	NA	TRBV5-1	CASSLAGQPNTGELFF	TGCGCCAGCAGCTTGGCCGGACAGCCGAACACCGGGGAGCTGTTTTTT
NA	TRBJ2-1	NA	TRBV4-2	CASSQDHEGFYSYNEQFF	TGTGCCAGCAGCCAAGATCATGAGGGTTTCTACTCCTACAATGAGCAGTTCTTC
NA	TRBJ2-2	once	TRBV5-1	CASSLEGVTGELFF	TGCGCCAGCAGCTTGGAAGGGGTCACCGGGGAGCTGTTTTTT
TRBD1	TRBJ1-6	NA	TRBV7-9	CASSPRRDRAGANSPLHF	TGTGCCAGCAGCCCTCGGAGGGACAGGGCTGGAGCAAATTCACCCCTCCACTTT
TRBD2	TRBJ2-5	NA	TRBV3-1/TRBV3-2	CASSLRRLAGQETQYF	TGTGCCAGCAGCCTCCGTCGACTAGCGGGGCAAGAGACCCAGTACTTC
NA	TRBJ2-2	NA	TRBV4-1	CASSQDSHYTGELFF	TGCGCCAGCAGCCAAGATTCACATTACACCGGGGAGCTGTTTTTT
NA	TRBJ2-5	few	TRBV18	CASSPLPGGAQYF	TGTGCCAGCTCACCACTCCCCGGAGGGGCCCAGTACTTC
TRBD1	TRBJ1-2	NA	TRBV6-5	CASTDRENYGYTF	TGTGCCAGCACCGACAGGGAGAACTATGGCTACACCTTC
NA	TRBJ2-3	NA	TRBV5-4	CAEGDTSTGDTQYF	TGTGCCGAGGGGGACACCAGTACTGGAGATACGCAGTATTTT
NA	TRBJ1-1	NA	TRBV4-1	CASKGSGSSTEAFF	TGCGCCAGCAAGGGGTCAGGGTCTTCCACTGAAGCTTTCTTT
TRBD1	TRBJ1-1	NA	TRBV5-1	CASSLRGQGNTEAFF	TGCGCCAGCAGCTTGAGGGGACAGGGGAACACTGAAGCTTTCTTT
NA	TRBJ1-1	NA	TRBV4-3	CASSQDGGSATEAFF	TGCGCCAGCAGCCAAGACGGAGGGTCGGCCACTGAAGCTTTCTTT
TRBD1	TRBJ1-4	NA	TRBV12-5	CASGLARTGEEIEKLFF	TGTGCTAGTGGTTTGGCACGGACAGGGGAGGAGATTGAAAAACTGTTTTTT
NA	TRBJ1-1	NA	TRBV7-9	CASSLVPGGTEAFF	TGTGCCAGCAGCTTAGTCCCAGGAGGTACTGAAGCTTTCTTT
NA	TRBJ2-7	NA	TRBV5-1	CASSPRDTYEQYF	TGCGCCAGCAGCCCCCGGGACACCTACGAGCAGTACTTC
NA	TRBJ2-7	NA	TRBV28	CASSLTPGLHEQYF	TGTGCCAGCAGTTTAACCCCCGGGTTACACGAGCAGTACTTC
TRBD1	TRBJ2-1	NA	TRBV11-2	CASSLRGLEDEQFF	TGTGCCAGCAGCTTAAGGGGGCTGGAGGATGAGCAGTTCTTC
NA	TRBJ2-3	NA	TRBV5-1	CASRYRVTDTQYF	TGCGCCAGCAGATACAGGGTCACAGATACGCAGTATTTT
TRBD1	TRBJ1-5	NA	TRBV7-8	CASSLKGGYTGGQPQHF	TGTGCCAGCAGCTTAAAGGGGGGGTATACAGGGGGTCAGCCCCAGCATTTT
NA	TRBJ1-2	NA	TRBV6-2/TRBV6-3	CASSYSSLGYTF	TGTGCCAGCAGTTACTCGAGTTTGGGCTACACCTTC
NA	TRBJ1-5	few	TRBV15	CATSRDLARGGNTALSNQPQHF	TGTGCCACCAGCCGAGACCTAGCCAGGGGAGGGAATACCGCTCTTAGCAATCAGCCCCAGCATTTT
TRBD2	TRBJ2-1	NA	TRBV30	CALKLAGGRYNEQFF	TGTGCCCTGAAACTAGCGGGAGGACGATACAATGAGCAGTTCTTC
NA	TRBJ1-5	NA	TRBV20-1	CSASTGVNQPQHF	TGCAGTGCTAGTACGGGGGTCAATCAGCCCCAGCATTTT
TRBD1	TRBJ2-7	NA	TRBV11-2	CASSSHRGITYEQYF	TGTGCCAGCAGCTCGCACAGGGGGATCACCTACGAGCAGTACTTC
NA	TRBJ1-2	NA	TRBV5-1	CASSPALPYGYTF	TGCGCCAGCAGCCCAGCGTTACCCTATGGCTACACCTTC
NA	TRBJ2-5	NA	TRBV12-3/TRBV12-4	CASSLFRGETQYF	TGTGCCAGCAGTTTGTTCAGGGGAGAGACCCAGTACTTC